This T cell receptor (beta chain) derives from a study of cytomegalovirus exposure and HLA in healthy donors. PCR amplification relied on 60 Vbeta primers (plus 13 Jbeta primers). Generated by immunoSEQ multiplex PCR, the TCRdb table keeps only in-frame clones and is missing some. The sample holds about 200,000 clones, around nine tenths seen once. The material sequenced was PBMCs. The TCR sequence derives from a woman between 18 and 29 years old in good health and CMV-seronegative.

The CDR3 region is CAWRACLECTGENEQFF. CDR3 nucleotides: TGTGCCTGGAGGGCTTGCCTGGAGTGTACGGGGGAGAATGAGCAGTTCTTC. V usage is TRBV30 and J usage is TRBJ2-1, with D maybe TRBD2 (6 bases). The CDR3 has 17 amino acids. Germline CDR1 and CDR2: GTSNPN and SVGIG (reference sequence). Deletions cut 3 bases from V and 7 bases from J, with 25 bases between.